This T cell receptor (beta chain) was observed in a study of cytomegalovirus exposure and HLA in healthy donors. Comments on this clone: Its target is unknown.

The CDR3 length is 12 residues. Germline V CDR1 and CDR2: SGHAT, FQNNGV. Trimming took 6 bases from V and 8 from J; bases not matched to a gene: 5. The study, taken as a whole, reports: In an earlier analysis, most TCR beta V segments were productive about 87% or about 30% of the time.

Amplification used 60 Vbeta primers and 13 Jbeta primers. Using immunoSEQ multiplex PCR, the repertoire was profiled, and TCRdb retains in-frame clones only, with some absent. Of under 200,000 clones in the sample, approximately 62% were seen once. The TCR sequence derives from a man aged 45 to 65 in good health and CMV-seronegative. The rearrangement joins TRBV11-2 to TRBJ1-2; 8 bases map to TRBD1. The sequenced sample consisted of PBMCs. CDR3 sequence (DNA): TGTGCCAGCAGTCAGGACAGGGAGGGCTACACCTTC. This gives the protein CASSQDREGYTF.